These 10 T cell receptor beta chains came from one sample sequenced in a study of monozygotic twins with inflammatory bowel disease. From the 5' RACE reads, TCRdb lists one entry per CDR3 protein and no DNA. The repertoire table contains more than 350,000 distinct CDR3 sequences. The sequenced sample consisted of blood. The source is a human donor with ulcerative colitis or Crohn's disease, or a healthy co-twin of an affected twin (not recorded which).

The rearrangement joins TRBV30 to TRBJ2-3; as DNA is missing, the TRBD1 call by TCRdb cannot be tested. Germline V gene sequence: CDR1 GTSNPN, CDR2 SVGIG (reference sequence). There are 15 residues in the CDR3. CDR3 region: CAWSVQQGGPDTQYF.

The chain joins TRBV18 to TRBJ2-2. This CDR3 comprises 15 residues. CDR1 is KGHSH and CDR2 is LQKENI in the germline V gene. This CDR3 is CASSQEDTPTGELFF.

The chain carries TRBV7-2 and TRBJ2-2. CDR3 size: 16 residues. In germline, CDR1 is SGHTA, CDR2 FQGNSA. CDR3 sequence reads: CASSLQPSGNTGELFF.

The chain is built from TRBV27 and TRBJ2-7; the D gene TCRdb calls, TRBD1, cannot be checked with no DNA. Germline V CDR1 and CDR2: MNHEY, SMNVEV (reference sequence). The CDR3 has 13 amino acids. The CDR3: CASSTGSSYEQYF.

The J gene is TRBJ2-6, the V gene TRBV28; TCRdb reports TRBD1, a call that lacks DNA to check it against. Germline CDR1 is MDHEN and CDR2 is SYDVKM. The CDR3 is 18 residues long. The CDR3 here is CASSLDRGYARGANVLTF.

The chain carries TRBV7-3 and TRBJ2-5. CDR1 and CDR2 from the germline V gene are SGHTA and FQGTGA. The CDR3 totals 14 residues. CDR3 region: CASSLTGYEETQYF. The whole variable domain, remainder taken from reference TRBV7-3 and TRBJ2-5, is GAGVSQTPSNKVTEKGKYVELRCDPISGHTALYWYRQSLGQGPEFLIYFQGTGAADDSGLPNDRFFAVRPEGSVSTLKIQRTERGDSAVYLCASSLTGYEETQYFGPGTRLLVL.

This chain connects TRBV20-1 to TRBJ1-5; TCRdb picks TRBD1, but there is no DNA to check that call. The CDR3 has 14 amino acids. The germline gives CDR1 DFQATT, CDR2 SNEGSKA (reference sequence). The CDR3 reads CSAPTGIAIQPQHF.

The CDR3 region is CSARGPVWTEAFF. This chain links TRBV20-1 with TRBJ1-1; as DNA is missing, the TRBD1 call by TCRdb cannot be tested. CDR1 DFQATT and CDR2 SNEGSKA come from the germline V gene (reference sequence). The CDR3 has 13 amino acids.

The CDR3 reads CASSLGQGAPYEQYF. This chain connects TRBV5-1 to TRBJ2-7. Per the germline V gene, CDR1 is SGHRS and CDR2 is YFSETQ. CDR3 length equals 15 residues. The entire variable domain, with the rest obtained from reference TRBV5-1 and TRBJ2-7, is as follows: KAGVTQTPRYLIKTRGQQVTLSCSPISGHRSVSWYQQTPGQGLQFLFEYFSETQRNKGNFPGRFSGRQFSNSRSEMNVSTLELGDSALYLCASSLGQGAPYEQYFGPGTRLTVT.

This rearrangement joins TRBV7-2 to TRBJ2-7. CDR1 and CDR2 from the germline V gene are SGHTA and FQGNSA. The CDR3 loop spans 15 amino acids. CDR3 amino acids: CASSLVPRSSYEQYF.